This T cell receptor (beta chain) was obtained from a study of CD8 T cells in ankylosing spondylitis. The study's findings and limits: The study looked at matched synovial fluid samples from ankylosing spondylitis patients. Disease-linked clones were reported to be significantly enriched there.

This CDR3 has 13 residues. Germline-derived CDR1 and CDR2 are MNHEY and SMNVEV (reference sequence). V lost 3 bases and J lost 6, with 12 bases in between. As to this clonotype: What it recognizes is unknown.

TCRdb independently ran MiXCR on the 5' RACE reads; one entry per CDR3 protein. The sample contains approximately 200,000 distinct CDR3 sequences, roughly 12% of which appear only once. The origin of this receptor is a male donor with ankylosing spondylitis or in good health (not recorded which). The sequenced sample consisted of blood, either unsorted or a sorted T cell fraction (not recorded which). This sequence joins TRBV27 and TRBJ2-7; D is undetermined. CDR3 amino acids: CASSFGTPSEQYF. The CDR3, as DNA: TGTGCCAGCAGTTTCGGCACTCCATCCGAGCAGTACTTC.